Described below is a single TCR beta chain sequence and its context. Antigen specificity is unknown. Sample-barcoded 5' priming and a J-beta primer mix drove a second PCR of roughly 6 to 12 cycles. Every molecule of cDNA carried a tag from a template-switch adaptor with 12 random nucleotides. TCRdb analysed the 5' RACE reads with MiXCR anew, one entry per CDR3 protein. The sample holds roughly 500,000 distinct CDR3 sequences; 25% to 30% are singletons and the top ten take roughly 18%. These data come from a study of blood T cells in healthy people across ages. Per germline, CDR1 SGHTA and CDR2 FQGTGA. This CDR3 has 14 residues. Study observations and caveats: PBMCs went unsorted, and a conclusive naive versus antigen-experienced comparison was therefore prevented.

The sample taken for sequencing was blood. The clonotype was recovered from an older woman in good health. V is TRBV7-3 and J is TRBJ2-5; TRBD1 matches at 9 bases. The DNA end lines up better with TRBJ2-7; the J call may be wrong. The CDR3 DNA sequence: TGTGCCAGCATGTCCGGGACAGGGTCCTACGAGCAGTACTTC. It translates to CASMSGTGSYEQYF.